A selection of T cell receptor beta chains follows, all from one sample in a study of shared T cell receptors in the human thymus. Sequenced by immunoSEQ multiplex PCR; TCRdb stores in-frame clones only, minus some. The data contain approximately 490,000 clones, approximately 78% of them seen just once; the ten biggest clones take up roughly 0.013%. These data also featured in a second study, about human thymus T cells.

Sample: thymocytes. The receptors stem from a boy in the first two years of life with a congenital heart defect. CDR3s include the opening cysteine and the closing phenylalanine or tryptophan. The D gene is left open where the match is weak. Size is omitted from some rows. Given values are once, few, many or a class for expanded clones.

D gene | clone size | J gene | V gene | CDR3 protein | CDR3 DNA
TRBD2 | NA | TRBJ2-7 | TRBV2 | CASSPPGGGNEQYF | TGTGCCAGCAGCCCCCCGGGGGGAGGGAACGAGCAGTACTTC
TRBD2 | NA | TRBJ2-7 | TRBV6-5 | CASSSGTSGSSYEQYF | TGTGCCAGCAGTTCAGGGACTAGCGGGAGCTCTTACGAGCAGTACTTC
NA | NA | TRBJ2-7 | TRBV27 | CASSLSPGEYEQYF | TGTGCCAGCAGTTTATCGCCGGGGGAATACGAGCAGTACTTC
NA | NA | TRBJ1-1 | TRBV15 | CATSRVTVFTEAFF | TGTGCCACCAGCAGAGTGACAGTTTTCACTGAAGCTTTCTTT
TRBD1 | NA | TRBJ1-5 | TRBV2 | CASSAFRGSNQPQHF | TGTGCCAGCAGTGCCTTCAGGGGGAGCAATCAGCCCCAGCATTTT
TRBD2 | NA | TRBJ2-1 | TRBV27 | CASSRTSGYNEQFF | TGTGCCAGCAGTCGGACTAGCGGCTACAATGAGCAGTTCTTC
NA | NA | TRBJ2-2 | TRBV4-3 | CASSQERSTGELFF | TGCGCCAGCAGCCAAGAGCGGAGCACCGGGGAGCTGTTTTTT
TRBD1 | NA | TRBJ1-2 | TRBV25-1 | CASSVDRALRRGYTF | TGTGCCAGCAGTGTTGACAGGGCCCTCCGCCGGGGCTACACCTTC
TRBD1 | NA | TRBJ1-5 | TRBV27 | CASSARRTGYNQPQHF | TGTGCCAGCAGTGCCCGACGGACAGGGTATAATCAGCCCCAGCATTTT
NA | NA | TRBJ1-2 | TRBV30 | CAWSAGLIINYGYTF | TGTGCCTGGAGTGCAGGACTGATAATTAACTATGGCTACACCTTC
NA | NA | TRBJ2-7 | TRBV6-6 | CASKEGGVYEQYF | TGTGCCAGCAAAGAGGGTGGGGTCTACGAGCAGTACTTC
NA | NA | TRBJ2-3 | TRBV30 | CAWRPGTSGTQYF | TGTGCCTGGAGGCCCGGGACTTCTGGTACGCAGTATTTT
TRBD2 | few | TRBJ2-4 | TRBV29-1 | CRPESGGEAQYF | TGCAGACCCGAAAGTGGGGGGGAGGCTCAGTACTTC
TRBD2 | NA | TRBJ2-3 | TRBV7-7 | CASSPAPLAGGSDTQYF | TGTGCTAGCAGCCCCGCCCCACTAGCGGGAGGCTCAGATACGCAGTATTTT
NA | NA | TRBJ2-1 | TRBV18 | CASSPPAGRDCEQFF | TGTGCCAGCTCACCACCGGCAGGCCGGGATTGTGAGCAGTTCTTC
NA | few | TRBJ2-7 | TRBV20-1 | CSALEGNEQYF | TGCAGTGCCCTAGAGGGCAACGAGCAGTACTTC
NA | NA | TRBJ1-5 | TRBV4-3 | CASSQDTVQPQHF | TGCGCCAGCAGCCAAGATACAGTCCAGCCCCAGCATTTT
TRBD2 | NA | TRBJ2-7 | TRBV7-8 | CASSLVTGTKGHYEQYF | TGTGCCAGCAGCTTAGTCACCGGGACTAAAGGGCACTACGAGCAGTACTTC
NA | few | TRBJ2-6 | TRBV5-6 | CASSSSLWGRRAGANVLTF | TGTGCCAGCAGCTCAAGTTTATGGGGACGGAGGGCTGGGGCCAACGTCCTGACTTTC
TRBD1 | NA | TRBJ1-1 | TRBV7-3 | CASSTRGIRQGQQTGNTEAFF | TGTGCCAGCAGCACCAGGGGGATAAGACAGGGTCAACAAACCGGGAACACTGAAGCTTTCTTT
NA | NA | TRBJ2-3 | TRBV7-8 | CASSLARLVEEGTQYF | TGTGCCAGCAGCTTAGCGCGGCTAGTGGAGGAGGGTACGCAGTATTTT
NA | NA | TRBJ1-4 | TRBV30 | CAWSVTGTNEKLFF | TGTGCCTGGAGTGTAACAGGGACTAATGAAAAACTGTTTTTT
NA | NA | TRBJ2-7 | TRBV28 | CASSLGQGGKEQYF | TGTGCCAGCAGCCTGGGGCAGGGAGGTAAGGAGCAGTACTTC
NA | NA | TRBJ2-7 | TRBV19 | CASSYVRDTFYEQYF | TGTGCCAGTAGCTATGTACGGGACACTTTCTACGAGCAGTACTTC
NA | few | TRBJ2-1 | TRBV6-1 | CASSVPTRGVGWNEQFF | TGTGCCAGCAGTGTACCGACACGGGGAGTCGGGTGGAATGAGCAGTTCTTC
TRBD1 | NA | TRBJ2-6 | TRBV7-9 | CASSPPGQGISGANVLTF | TGTGCCAGCAGCCCCCCGGGACAGGGTATTTCTGGGGCCAACGTCCTGACTTTC
NA | NA | TRBJ2-7 | TRBV6-1 | CASLGQGSYEQYF | TGTGCCAGCCTGGGGCAGGGGTCCTACGAGCAGTACTTC
TRBD1 | NA | TRBJ1-1 | TRBV14 | CASSQEGEKTGTNTEAFF | TGTGCCAGCAGCCAAGAGGGGGAGAAGACAGGGACGAACACTGAAGCTTTCTTT
TRBD2 | NA | TRBJ2-7 | TRBV27 | CASSLPSLAGGTYEQYF | TGTGCCAGCAGTTTACCCTCGCTAGCGGGAGGTACCTACGAGCAGTACTTC
NA | NA | TRBJ1-1 | TRBV5-6 | CASSLAGWPEDTEAFF | TGTGCCAGCAGCTTGGCCGGGTGGCCTGAGGACACTGAAGCTTTCTTT
NA | NA | TRBJ2-3 | TRBV5-6 | CASSLSLAINTDTQYF | TGTGCCAGCAGCTTGAGCCTAGCTATAAACACAGATACGCAGTATTTT